This TCR beta chain was identified during a study of PD-1 blockade in classical Hodgkin lymphoma. The assay was immunoSEQ multiplex PCR, and TCRdb's table has in-frame clones only and misses some. The data contain 15,000 to 20,000 clones, around 82% of them singletons. With respect to this clone: Its antigen is currently unknown.

Regarding the study as a whole: Prior to therapy, complete responders displayed diversity much like that of newly diagnosed patients. It was CD4+ TCR diversity, not CD8+, that rose significantly by C4D1.

Trimming removed 4 bases from V and 15 bases from J; junction bases left unmatched: 5. CDR3 length: 11 residues. Germline CDR1 and CDR2: MNHNY and SVGAGI (reference sequence). Time point given: cycle 4 day 1 (C4D1), after five to seven weeks of nivolumab. Each patient experienced a relapse that followed autologous stem cell transplantation, and brentuximab vedotin exposure varied. The clonotype originates from a human donor with classical Hodgkin lymphoma. The chain has TRBV6-6 and TRBJ2-1, with 8 bases that match TRBD1. The material was peripheral blood mononuclear cells (PBMCs), obtained before the fourth cycle of nivolumab. CDR3 nucleotide sequence: TGTGCCAGCAGTTCCGGACAGGGTGGGTTCTTC. Translation gives CASSSGQGGFF.